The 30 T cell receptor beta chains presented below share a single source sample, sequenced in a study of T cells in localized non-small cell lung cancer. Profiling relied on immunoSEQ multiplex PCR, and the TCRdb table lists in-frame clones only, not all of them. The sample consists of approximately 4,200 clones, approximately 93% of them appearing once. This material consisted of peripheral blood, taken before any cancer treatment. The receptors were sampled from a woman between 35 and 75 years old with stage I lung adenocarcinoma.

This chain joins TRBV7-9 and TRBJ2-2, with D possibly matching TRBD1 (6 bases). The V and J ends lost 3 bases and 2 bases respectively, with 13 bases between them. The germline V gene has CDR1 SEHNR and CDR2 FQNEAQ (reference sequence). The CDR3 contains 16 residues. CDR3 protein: CASSFPGALNTGELFF. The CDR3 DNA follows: TGTGCCAGCAGCTTTCCAGGGGCCCTCAACACCGGGGAGCTGTTTTTT.

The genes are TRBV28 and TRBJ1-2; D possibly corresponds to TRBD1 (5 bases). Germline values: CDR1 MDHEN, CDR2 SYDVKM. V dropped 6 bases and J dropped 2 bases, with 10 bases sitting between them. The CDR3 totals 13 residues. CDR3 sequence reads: CASSGGFNYGYTF. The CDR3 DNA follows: TGTGCCAGCAGCGGGGGTTTCAACTATGGCTACACCTTC.

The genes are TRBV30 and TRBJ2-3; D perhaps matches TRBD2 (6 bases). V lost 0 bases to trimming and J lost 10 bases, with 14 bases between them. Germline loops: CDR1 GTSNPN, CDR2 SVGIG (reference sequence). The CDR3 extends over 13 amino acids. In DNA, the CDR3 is TGTGCCTGGAGTGTAGGAGCGGACTATCCGCAGTATTTT. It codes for CAWSVGADYPQYF.

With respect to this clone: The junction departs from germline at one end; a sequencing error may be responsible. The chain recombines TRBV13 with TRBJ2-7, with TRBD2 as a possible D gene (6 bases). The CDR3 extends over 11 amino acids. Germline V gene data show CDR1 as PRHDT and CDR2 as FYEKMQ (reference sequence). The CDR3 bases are TGTGCCAGCAGCCTAGGAGGGGAGCAGTACTTC. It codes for CASSLGGEQYF.

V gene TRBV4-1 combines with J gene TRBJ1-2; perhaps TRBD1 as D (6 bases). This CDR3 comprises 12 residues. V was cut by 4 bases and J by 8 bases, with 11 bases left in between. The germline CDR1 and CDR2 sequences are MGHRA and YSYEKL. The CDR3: CASSPYTGGYTF. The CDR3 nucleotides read TGCGCCAGCAGCCCGTACACAGGGGGCTACACCTTC.

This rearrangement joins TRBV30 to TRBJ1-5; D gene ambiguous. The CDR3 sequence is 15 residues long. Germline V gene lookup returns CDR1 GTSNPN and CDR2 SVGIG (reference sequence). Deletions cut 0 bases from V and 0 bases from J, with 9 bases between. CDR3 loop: CAWSVGGLSNQPQHF. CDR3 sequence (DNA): TGTGCCTGGAGTGTAGGAGGGCTTAGCAATCAGCCCCAGCATTTT.

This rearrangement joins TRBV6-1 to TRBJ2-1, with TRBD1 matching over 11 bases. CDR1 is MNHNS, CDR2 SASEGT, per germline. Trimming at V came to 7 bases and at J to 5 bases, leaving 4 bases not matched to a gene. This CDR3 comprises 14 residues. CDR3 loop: CASTRDRGDNEQFF. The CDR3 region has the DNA TGTGCCAGCACCCGGGACAGGGGGGACAATGAGCAGTTCTTC.

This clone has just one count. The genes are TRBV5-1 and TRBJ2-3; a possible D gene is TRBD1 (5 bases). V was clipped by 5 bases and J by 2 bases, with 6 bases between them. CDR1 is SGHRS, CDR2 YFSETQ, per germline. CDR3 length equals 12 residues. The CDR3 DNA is TGCGCCAGCAGGACAGACACAGATACGCAGTATTTT. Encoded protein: CASRTDTDTQYF.

CDR3 in amino acids: CASSISYGTVEKLFF. The CDR3, as DNA: TGTGCCAGCAGCATAAGTTACGGGACAGTTGAAAAACTGTTTTTT. The genes are TRBV7-2 and TRBJ1-4; 7 bases agree with TRBD1. V trimming: 5 bases; J trimming: 7 bases; junction bases outside the gene matches: 10. CDR3 size: 15 residues. Germline CDR1 and CDR2: SGHTA and FQGNSA.

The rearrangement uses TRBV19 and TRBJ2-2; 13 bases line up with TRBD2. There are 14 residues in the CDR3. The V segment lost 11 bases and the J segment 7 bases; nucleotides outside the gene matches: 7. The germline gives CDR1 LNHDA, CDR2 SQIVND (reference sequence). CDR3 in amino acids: CASRTSGSGGELFF. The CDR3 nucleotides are TGTGCCTCCCGGACTAGCGGGAGCGGCGGGGAGCTGTTTTTT.

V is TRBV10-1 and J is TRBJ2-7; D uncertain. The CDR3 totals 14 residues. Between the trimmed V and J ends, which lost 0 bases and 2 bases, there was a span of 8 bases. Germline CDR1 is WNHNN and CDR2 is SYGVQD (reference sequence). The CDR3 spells CASSESVSPYEQYF. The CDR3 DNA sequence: TGCGCCAGCAGTGAGTCCGTCAGTCCCTACGAGCAGTACTTC.

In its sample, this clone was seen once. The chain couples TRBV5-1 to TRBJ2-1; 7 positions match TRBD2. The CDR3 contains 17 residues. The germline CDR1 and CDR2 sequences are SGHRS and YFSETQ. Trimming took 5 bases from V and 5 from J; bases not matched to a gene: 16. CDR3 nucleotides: TGCGCCAGCAGTCATCTCTTGGGGCAAGGGACTAACAATGAGCAGTTCTTC. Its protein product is CASSHLLGQGTNNEQFF. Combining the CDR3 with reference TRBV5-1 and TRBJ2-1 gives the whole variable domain KAGVTQTPRYLIKTRGQQVTLSCSPISGHRSVSWYQQTPGQGLQFLFEYFSETQRNKGNFPGRFSGRQFSNSRSEMNVSTLELGDSALYLCASSHLLGQGTNNEQFFGPGTRLTVL.

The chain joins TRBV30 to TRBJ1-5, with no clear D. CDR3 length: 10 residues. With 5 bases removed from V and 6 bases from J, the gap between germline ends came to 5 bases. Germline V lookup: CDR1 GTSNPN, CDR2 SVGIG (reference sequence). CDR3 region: CAWDPQPQHF. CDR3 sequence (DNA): TGTGCCTGGGACCCTCAGCCCCAGCATTTT.

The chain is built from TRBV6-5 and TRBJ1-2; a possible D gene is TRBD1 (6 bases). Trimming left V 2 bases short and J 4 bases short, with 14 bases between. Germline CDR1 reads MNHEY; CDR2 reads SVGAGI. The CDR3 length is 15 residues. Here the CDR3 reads CASSYPGRGIYGYTF. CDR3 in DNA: TGTGCCAGCAGTTACCCGGGCAGGGGTATCTATGGCTACACCTTC.

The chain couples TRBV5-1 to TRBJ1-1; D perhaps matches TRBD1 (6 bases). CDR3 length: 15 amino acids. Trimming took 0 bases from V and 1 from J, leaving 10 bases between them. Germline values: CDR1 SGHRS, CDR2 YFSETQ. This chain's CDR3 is CASSLDGGRNTEAFF. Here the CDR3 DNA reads TGCGCCAGCAGCTTGGATGGGGGCCGGAACACTGAAGCTTTCTTT.

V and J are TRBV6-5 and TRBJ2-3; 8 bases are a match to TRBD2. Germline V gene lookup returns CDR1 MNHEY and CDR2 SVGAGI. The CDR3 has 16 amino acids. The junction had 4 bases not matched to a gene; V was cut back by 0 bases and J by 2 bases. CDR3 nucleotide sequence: TGTGCCAGCAGTTACTCCGGACTAGCCGCCACAGATACGCAGTATTTT. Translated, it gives CASSYSGLAATDTQYF.

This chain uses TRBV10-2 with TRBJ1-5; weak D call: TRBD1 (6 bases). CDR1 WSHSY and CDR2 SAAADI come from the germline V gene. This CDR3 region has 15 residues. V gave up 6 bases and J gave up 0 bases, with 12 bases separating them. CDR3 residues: CASRQQGYSNQPQHF. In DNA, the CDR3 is TGCGCCAGCAGACAACAGGGATATAGCAATCAGCCCCAGCATTTT.

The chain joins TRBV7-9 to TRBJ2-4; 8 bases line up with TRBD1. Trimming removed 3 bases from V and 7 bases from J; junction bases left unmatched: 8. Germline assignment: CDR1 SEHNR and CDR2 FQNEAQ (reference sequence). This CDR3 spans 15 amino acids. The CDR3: CASSFGPGQGNIQYF. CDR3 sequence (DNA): TGTGCCAGCAGCTTTGGACCAGGACAGGGTAACATTCAGTACTTC. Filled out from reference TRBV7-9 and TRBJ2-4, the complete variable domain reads DTGVSQNPRHKITKRGQNVTFRCDPISEHNRLYWYRQTLGQGPEFLTYFQNEAQLEKSRLLSDRFSAERPKGSFSTLEIQRTEQGDSAMYLCASSFGPGQGNIQYFGAGTRLSVL.

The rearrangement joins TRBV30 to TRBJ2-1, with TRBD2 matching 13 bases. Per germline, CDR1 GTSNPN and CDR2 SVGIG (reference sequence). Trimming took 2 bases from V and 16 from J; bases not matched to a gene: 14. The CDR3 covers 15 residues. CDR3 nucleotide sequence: TGTGCCTGGAGTCCCCCCCTAACTAGCGGGAGGGCCTCTTTCTTC. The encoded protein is CAWSPPLTSGRASFF.

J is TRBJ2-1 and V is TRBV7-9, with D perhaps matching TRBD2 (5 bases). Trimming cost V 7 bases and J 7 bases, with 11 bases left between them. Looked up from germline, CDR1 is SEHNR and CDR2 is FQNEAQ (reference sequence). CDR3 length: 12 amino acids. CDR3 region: CASTLGGNEQFF. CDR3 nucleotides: TGTGCCAGCACCCTAGGCGGGAATGAGCAGTTCTTC. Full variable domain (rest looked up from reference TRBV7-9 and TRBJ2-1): DTGVSQNPRHKITKRGQNVTFRCDPISEHNRLYWYRQTLGQGPEFLTYFQNEAQLEKSRLLSDRFSAERPKGSFSTLEIQRTEQGDSAMYLCASTLGGNEQFFGPGTRLTVL.

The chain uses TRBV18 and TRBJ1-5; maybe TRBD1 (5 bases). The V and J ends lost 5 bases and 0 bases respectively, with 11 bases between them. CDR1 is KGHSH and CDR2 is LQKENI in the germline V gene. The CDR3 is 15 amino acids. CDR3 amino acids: CASSAGTYSNQPQHF. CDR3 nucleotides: TGTGCCAGCTCAGCCGGGACCTATAGCAATCAGCCCCAGCATTTT.

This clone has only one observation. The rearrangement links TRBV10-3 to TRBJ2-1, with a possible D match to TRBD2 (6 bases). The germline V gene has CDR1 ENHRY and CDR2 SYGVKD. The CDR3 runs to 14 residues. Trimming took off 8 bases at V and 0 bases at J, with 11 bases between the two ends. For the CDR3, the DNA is TGTGCCATCGCTAGCGACTCCTCCTACAATGAGCAGTTCTTC. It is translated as CAIASDSSYNEQFF.

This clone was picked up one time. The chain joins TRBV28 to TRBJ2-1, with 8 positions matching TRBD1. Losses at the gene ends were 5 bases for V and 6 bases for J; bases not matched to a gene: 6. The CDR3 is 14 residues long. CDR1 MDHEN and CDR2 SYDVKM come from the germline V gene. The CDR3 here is CASSPWDRLNEQFF. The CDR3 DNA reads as TGTGCCAGCAGTCCTTGGGACAGGCTCAATGAGCAGTTCTTC.

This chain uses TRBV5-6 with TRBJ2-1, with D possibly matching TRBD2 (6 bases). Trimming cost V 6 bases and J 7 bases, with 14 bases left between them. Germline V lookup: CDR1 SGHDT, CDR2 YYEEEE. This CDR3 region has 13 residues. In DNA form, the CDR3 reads TGTGCCAGCACGACGGGACTCCAAAATGAGCAGTTCTTC. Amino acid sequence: CASTTGLQNEQFF.

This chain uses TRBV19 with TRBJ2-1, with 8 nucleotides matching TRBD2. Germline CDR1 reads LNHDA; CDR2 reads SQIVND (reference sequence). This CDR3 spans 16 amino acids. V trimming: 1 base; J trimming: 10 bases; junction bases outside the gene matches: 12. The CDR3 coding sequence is TGTGCCAGTAGTATAGTGCTAGGCGCGGGGGGTTGGGAGCAGTTCTTC. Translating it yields CASSIVLGAGGWEQFF. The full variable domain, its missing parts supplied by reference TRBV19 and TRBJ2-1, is DGGITQSPKYLFRKEGQNVTLSCEQNLNHDAMYWYRQDPGQGLRLIYYSQIVNDFQKGDIAEGYSVSREKKESFPLTVTSAQKNPTAFYLCASSIVLGAGGWEQFFGPGTRLTVL.

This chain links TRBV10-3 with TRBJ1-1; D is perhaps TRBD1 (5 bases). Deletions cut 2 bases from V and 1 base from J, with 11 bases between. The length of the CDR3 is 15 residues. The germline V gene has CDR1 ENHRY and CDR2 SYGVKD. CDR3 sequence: CAISEGLGENTEAFF. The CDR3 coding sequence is TGTGCCATCAGTGAGGGTTTAGGGGAGAACACTGAAGCTTTCTTT.

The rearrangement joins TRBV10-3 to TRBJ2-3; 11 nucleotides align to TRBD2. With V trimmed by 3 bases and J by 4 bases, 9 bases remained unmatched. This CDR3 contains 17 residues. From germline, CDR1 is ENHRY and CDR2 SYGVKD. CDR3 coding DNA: TGTGCCATCAGTGATGGTAGCGGGAGGGCGGCTGCAGATACGCAGTATTTT. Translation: CAISDGSGRAAADTQYF.

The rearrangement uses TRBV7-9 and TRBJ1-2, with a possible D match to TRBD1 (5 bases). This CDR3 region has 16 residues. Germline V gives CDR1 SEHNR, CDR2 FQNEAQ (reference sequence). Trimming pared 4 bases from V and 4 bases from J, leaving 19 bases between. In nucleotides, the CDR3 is TGTGCCAGCAGCTCGTTTGCAAGACAGCTACCCTATGGCTACACCTTC. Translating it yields CASSSFARQLPYGYTF.

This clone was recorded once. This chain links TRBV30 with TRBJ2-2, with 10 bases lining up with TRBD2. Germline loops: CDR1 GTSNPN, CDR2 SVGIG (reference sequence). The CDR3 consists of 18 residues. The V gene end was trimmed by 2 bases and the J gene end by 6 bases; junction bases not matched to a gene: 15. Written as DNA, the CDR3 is TGTGCCTGGAGTCCAATGCCCGGGACTAGCGATCGGGCCGGGGAGCTGTTTTTT. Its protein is CAWSPMPGTSDRAGELFF.

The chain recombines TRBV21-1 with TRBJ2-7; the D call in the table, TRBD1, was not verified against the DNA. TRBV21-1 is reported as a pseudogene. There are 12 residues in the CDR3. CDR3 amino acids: CASSKVNQAQYF. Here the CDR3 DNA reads TGTGCCAGCAGCAAAGTAAATCAGGCGCAGTACTTC.